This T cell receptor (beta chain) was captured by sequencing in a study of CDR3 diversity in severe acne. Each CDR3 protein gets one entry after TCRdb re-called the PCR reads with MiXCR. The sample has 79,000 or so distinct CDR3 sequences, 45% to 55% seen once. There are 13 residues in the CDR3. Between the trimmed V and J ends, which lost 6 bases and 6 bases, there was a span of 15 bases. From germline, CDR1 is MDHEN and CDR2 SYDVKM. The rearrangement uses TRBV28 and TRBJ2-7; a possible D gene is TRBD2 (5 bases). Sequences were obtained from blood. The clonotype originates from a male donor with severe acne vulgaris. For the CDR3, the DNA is TGTGCCAGCAGCCTAACCCGGGGAACCGAGCAGTACTTC. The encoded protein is CASSLTRGTEQYF. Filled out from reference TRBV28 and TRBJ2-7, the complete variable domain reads DVKVTQSSRYLVKRTGEKVFLECVQDMDHENMFWYRQDPGLGLRLIYFSYDVKMKEKGDIPEGYSVSREKKERFSLILESASTNQTSMYLCASSLTRGTEQYFGPGTRLTVT.